These T cell receptor beta chains were read from a single sample in a study of T cells in Graves' hyperthyroidism and ophthalmopathy. TCRdb itself ran the multiplex PCR reads through MiXCR, one entry per CDR3 protein. The sample records 650,000 to 700,000 distinct CDR3 sequences, roughly 17% being singletons. Sequencing was performed on blood. These receptors were collected from a man aged 45-60 years with Graves' hyperthyroidism. Each CDR3 is given with its conserved first and last residue. D genes are given only for firm matches. Clone sizes are given selectively: once, few, many, or a class where the clone is expanded.

d_call j_call v_call cdr3_length clone_size cdr3_nt cdr3_aa
TRBD1 TRBJ1-1 TRBV12-3/TRBV12-4 16 few TGTGCCAGCCGAATAGGGACAGGGGTGAAAAACACTGAAGCTTTCTTT CASRIGTGVKNTEAFF
- TRBJ2-7 TRBV24-1 13 many TGTGCCACCAGTGAACAGGGAGAAGAAGAGCAGTACTTC CATSEQGEEEQYF
- TRBJ1-3 TRBV6-6 14 many TGTGCCAGCAGTTACCGACAGTCTGGAAACACCATATATTTT CASSYRQSGNTIYF
TRBD2 TRBJ2-5 TRBV6-5 15 - TGTGCCAGCAGTTCCGGGACTAGCGGGAGGAAGACCCAGTACTTC CASSSGTSGRKTQYF
- TRBJ2-1 TRBV7-9 17 - TGTGCCAGCAGCTTAGTGGGCGGCTCCTCCTTAGTGGGTGAGCAGTTCTTC CASSLVGGSSLVGEQFF
- TRBJ1-2 TRBV29-1 14 - TGCAGCGTTGACGGCGGTAACCTTGGGTATGGCTACACCTTC CSVDGGNLGYGYTF
TRBD1 TRBJ2-7 TRBV20-1 17 - TGCAGTGCTCTTTACACCGGAACCCGGACAGGGACGTACGAGCAGTACTTC CSALYTGTRTGTYEQYF
TRBD2 TRBJ2-1 TRBV7-8 15 many TGTGCCAGCAGCCAAGCGGGAGTACACTACAATGAGCAGTTCTTC CASSQAGVHYNEQFF
- TRBJ2-2 TRBV28 13 - TGTGCCAGCAGTCAGGTTTCCACCGGGGAGCTGTTTTTT CASSQVSTGELFF
- TRBJ2-7 TRBV11-2 15 - TGTGCCAGCAGCTTCGAGGGGGGACAGATCTACGAGCAGTACTTC CASSFEGGQIYEQYF
- TRBJ2-2 TRBV12-3/TRBV12-4 20 - TGTGCCAGCAGTACCCGAGGCTTCTCTAGCGCCAGAGGCGGCACCGGGGAGCTGTTTTTT CASSTRGFSSARGGTGELFF
TRBD2 TRBJ2-5 TRBV6-2/TRBV6-3 13 many TGTGCCACCGGGGGGGCGCGGAAAGAGACCCAGTACTTC CATGGARKETQYF
- TRBJ2-7 TRBV19 15 many TGTGCCAGTGGGTTCCAGGGGAACGTCGCCTACGAGCAGTACTTC CASGFQGNVAYEQYF
- TRBJ1-2 TRBV7-9 17 many TGTGCCAGCAGCTTAGACCCGGGGGTAGTAGCTAACTATGGCTACACCTTC CASSLDPGVVANYGYTF
- TRBJ2-4 TRBV5-1 14 few TGCGCCAGCAGCCGAGGGGAAACCAAAAACATTCAGTACTTC CASSRGETKNIQYF
- TRBJ2-3 TRBV2 14 many TGTGCCAGCAAGCCGGCTTTAAGGGGGGATACGCAGTATTTT CASKPALRGDTQYF
- TRBJ2-3 TRBV5-1 15 many TGCGCCAGCAGCTCGCGGGGCGGATACACAGATACGCAGTATTTT CASSSRGGYTDTQYF
TRBD2 TRBJ2-3 TRBV29-1 13 many TGCAGCGGTAGCGGGAGGAACGCAGATACGCAGTATTTT CSGSGRNADTQYF
TRBD2 TRBJ2-7 TRBV27 19 - TGTGCCAGCAGTTTACGGGGGGGGACGGTAGCGGGCCTCTCCTACGAGCAGTACTTC CASSLRGGTVAGLSYEQYF
- TRBJ2-2 TRBV12-3/TRBV12-4 14 once TGTGCCAGCAGTTTAGTTGCAGGCGCCGGGGAGCCGTTTTTT CASSLVAGAGEPFF
TRBD1 TRBJ2-1 TRBV5-5 14 few TGTGCCAGCATAAGACAGGGCTCCTACAATGAGCAGTTCTTC CASIRQGSYNEQFF
TRBD1 TRBJ2-7 TRBV28 17 many TGTGCCAGCAGAGATTGGGTTAGGGGACAGGGGTCCCACGAGCAGTACTTC CASRDWVRGQGSHEQYF
- TRBJ2-7 TRBV7-3 12 - TGTGCCAGCGGATCCGGGAGCAACGAGCAGTACTTC CASGSGSNEQYF
- TRBJ2-1 TRBV14 15 many TGTGCCAGCAGCCAATACTACTCATCCTACAATGAGCAGTTCTTC CASSQYYSSYNEQFF
- TRBJ1-1 TRBV28 15 few TGTGCCAGCAGTTCCGGGACGAATATGAACACTGAAGCTTTCTTT CASSSGTNMNTEAFF
- TRBJ1-5 TRBV2 13 few TGTGCCAGCAGTCTCCCAGTAGGTCAGCCCCAGCATTTT CASSLPVGQPQHF
TRBD2 TRBJ2-3 TRBV27 18 many TGTGCCAGCAGTTCATACAGGGTATCGGGACTAGAAAGAGATACGCAGTATTTT CASSSYRVSGLERDTQYF
- TRBJ2-3 TRBV27 15 - TGTGCCAGCAGTTTACATGGGTTTGACGGAGGTGGGGAGTATTTT CASSLHGFDGGGEYF
TRBD2 TRBJ2-3 TRBV9 15 many TGTGCCAGCAGCCCGGGACTACGTCCCACAGATACGCAGTATTTT CASSPGLRPTDTQYF
- TRBJ1-5 TRBV19 16 few TGTGCCAGTAGTCCCCGGGGGGGAAATAGCAATCAGCCCCAGCATTTT CASSPRGGNSNQPQHF
- TRBJ2-7 TRBV7-8 15 few TGTGCCAGCAGCTTAGCGGGACTGAGTACCTACGAGCAGTACTTC CASSLAGLSTYEQYF
- TRBJ1-1 TRBV6-6 15 few TGTGCCAGCAGTTACTTAGGAGGTAGGGACACTGAAGCTTTCTTT CASSYLGGRDTEAFF
TRBD1 TRBJ2-3 TRBV2 15 many TGTGCCAGCAGGGACCCCGGACAGGGCGCAGATACGCAGTATTTT CASRDPGQGADTQYF
- TRBJ2-5 TRBV13 15 - TGTGCCAGCAGCTCCCACCTGGCTACCCTAGGGACCCAGTACTTC CASSSHLATLGTQYF
TRBD2 TRBJ2-1 TRBV28 14 few TGTGCCAGCAGGAGACTAGCGGGAATCTATGAGCAGTTCTTC CASRRLAGIYEQFF
- TRBJ2-1 TRBV14 13 many TGTGCCAGCAGCCAAGACAAAAGCGGTGAGCAGTTCTTC CASSQDKSGEQFF
- TRBJ2-5 TRBV2 16 many TGTGCCAGCAGTGGGGATAGCGAGAAGGACCAAGAGACCCAGTACTTC CASSGDSEKDQETQYF
- TRBJ1-3 TRBV12-3/TRBV12-4 15 - TGTGCCAGCAGTCGGGAGGGAAACTCTGGAAACACCATATATTTT CASSREGNSGNTIYF
- TRBJ2-2 TRBV25-1 14 - TGTGCCAGCAGTGAATTAGCCAGCTTCGGGGAGCTGTTTTTT CASSELASFGELFF
- TRBJ2-1 TRBV20-1 16 few TGCAGTGCTAGAACACGGACTTCGAGCTCCTACAATGAGCAGTTCTTC CSARTRTSSSYNEQFF
- TRBJ2-7 TRBV18 16 - TGTGCCAGCTCACAGCCCAACAGGGTAACAAGGAACGAGCAGTACTTC CASSQPNRVTRNEQYF
TRBD2 TRBJ2-5 TRBV7-3 14 few TGTGCCAGCAGCCATAGCGGGGGACAAGAGACCCAGTACTTC CASSHSGGQETQYF
- TRBJ2-2 TRBV2 14 many TGTGCCAGCAATGCCGACAAGTTCACCGGGGAGCTGTTTTTT CASNADKFTGELFF
- TRBJ1-4 TRBV7-2 15 few TGTGCCAGCAGCTTAGAGGGGACAACTAATGAAAAACTGTTTTTT CASSLEGTTNEKLFF
TRBD2 TRBJ2-3 TRBV2 15 many TGTGCCAGCAGTGTTAGAGCGGGAAGCACAGATACGCAGTATTTT CASSVRAGSTDTQYF
- TRBJ1-2 TRBV12-3/TRBV12-4 16 few TGTGCCAGCAGCCTCACCCCGGTTCGGCCGTCTATTGGCTACACCTTC CASSLTPVRPSIGYTF
- TRBJ2-2 TRBV7-2 18 few TGTGCCAGCAGCTTAGCCCCGGCGGGAACTTCCGACACCGGGGAGCTGTTTTTT CASSLAPAGTSDTGELFF
- TRBJ1-3 TRBV30 13 few TGTGCCTGGAACATAGGACAAAGAAACACCATATATTTT CAWNIGQRNTIYF
- TRBJ2-2 TRBV5-1 14 few TGCGCCAGCAGCCCCTCCCGCTTGGACGGGGAGCTGTTTTTT CASSPSRLDGELFF
- TRBJ1-1 TRBV20-1 12 - TGCAGTGCTTCCAGTGGGTACACTGAAGCTTTCTTT CSASSGYTEAFF
TRBD2 TRBJ2-5 TRBV30 14 - TGTGCCTGGAGTGATTCTAGCGGGAGTAAGACCCAGTACTTC CAWSDSSGSKTQYF
TRBD2 TRBJ2-3 TRBV6-1 18 many TGTGCCAGCAGTGATTCCCTCGGACTAGCGGGAGGGTCAGATACGCAGTATTTT CASSDSLGLAGGSDTQYF
- TRBJ2-7 TRBV7-2 15 - TGTGCCAGCAGCTTACAAGCGGCCCGCCTCCTCGAGCAGTACTTC CASSLQAARLLEQYF
- TRBJ1-2 TRBV7-8 11 many TGTGCCAGCAGCTTTAGGGACCTTTACACCTTC CASSFRDLYTF